The entry below gives a single T cell receptor beta chain sequence along with its context. Its target is not known. Assay: immunoSEQ multiplex PCR; the TCRdb copy retains only in-frame clones and omits some. The table records millions of clones, approximately 94% of them present only once. This record comes from a study of shared clonotypes between healthy human individuals. Naive CD8 cells were CD45RO-negative, positively selected for CCR7, excluding terminally differentiated effector memory CD45RA+ cells. Whole-study results and caveats: Among a few donors, roughly 5.5% of naive CD4 clonotypes were found in common.

The sequenced material came from naive CD8+ T cells from PBMCs. The receptor's source is a man aged 18 to 29 in good health. Some clones in this sample may be carry-over from other donors' samples.

The CDR3: CASRRKAIRSEKLFF. The DNA for the CDR3 is TGTGCCAGCAGGCGTAAGGCCATCAGGAGTGAAAAACTGTTTTTT. V and J are TRBV2 and TRBJ1-4; D is ambiguous. The CDR3 loop spans 15 amino acids. The V end lost 6 bases, the J end lost 7 bases, and 18 bases lay between the germline ends. Germline V CDR1 and CDR2: SNHLY, FYNNEI. Full variable domain (rest looked up from reference TRBV2 and TRBJ1-4): EPEVTQTPSHQVTQMGQEVILRCVPISNHLYFYWYRQILGQKVEFLVSFYNNEISEKSEIFDDQFSVERPDGSNFTLKIRSTKLEDSAMYFCASRRKAIRSEKLFFGSGTQLSVL.